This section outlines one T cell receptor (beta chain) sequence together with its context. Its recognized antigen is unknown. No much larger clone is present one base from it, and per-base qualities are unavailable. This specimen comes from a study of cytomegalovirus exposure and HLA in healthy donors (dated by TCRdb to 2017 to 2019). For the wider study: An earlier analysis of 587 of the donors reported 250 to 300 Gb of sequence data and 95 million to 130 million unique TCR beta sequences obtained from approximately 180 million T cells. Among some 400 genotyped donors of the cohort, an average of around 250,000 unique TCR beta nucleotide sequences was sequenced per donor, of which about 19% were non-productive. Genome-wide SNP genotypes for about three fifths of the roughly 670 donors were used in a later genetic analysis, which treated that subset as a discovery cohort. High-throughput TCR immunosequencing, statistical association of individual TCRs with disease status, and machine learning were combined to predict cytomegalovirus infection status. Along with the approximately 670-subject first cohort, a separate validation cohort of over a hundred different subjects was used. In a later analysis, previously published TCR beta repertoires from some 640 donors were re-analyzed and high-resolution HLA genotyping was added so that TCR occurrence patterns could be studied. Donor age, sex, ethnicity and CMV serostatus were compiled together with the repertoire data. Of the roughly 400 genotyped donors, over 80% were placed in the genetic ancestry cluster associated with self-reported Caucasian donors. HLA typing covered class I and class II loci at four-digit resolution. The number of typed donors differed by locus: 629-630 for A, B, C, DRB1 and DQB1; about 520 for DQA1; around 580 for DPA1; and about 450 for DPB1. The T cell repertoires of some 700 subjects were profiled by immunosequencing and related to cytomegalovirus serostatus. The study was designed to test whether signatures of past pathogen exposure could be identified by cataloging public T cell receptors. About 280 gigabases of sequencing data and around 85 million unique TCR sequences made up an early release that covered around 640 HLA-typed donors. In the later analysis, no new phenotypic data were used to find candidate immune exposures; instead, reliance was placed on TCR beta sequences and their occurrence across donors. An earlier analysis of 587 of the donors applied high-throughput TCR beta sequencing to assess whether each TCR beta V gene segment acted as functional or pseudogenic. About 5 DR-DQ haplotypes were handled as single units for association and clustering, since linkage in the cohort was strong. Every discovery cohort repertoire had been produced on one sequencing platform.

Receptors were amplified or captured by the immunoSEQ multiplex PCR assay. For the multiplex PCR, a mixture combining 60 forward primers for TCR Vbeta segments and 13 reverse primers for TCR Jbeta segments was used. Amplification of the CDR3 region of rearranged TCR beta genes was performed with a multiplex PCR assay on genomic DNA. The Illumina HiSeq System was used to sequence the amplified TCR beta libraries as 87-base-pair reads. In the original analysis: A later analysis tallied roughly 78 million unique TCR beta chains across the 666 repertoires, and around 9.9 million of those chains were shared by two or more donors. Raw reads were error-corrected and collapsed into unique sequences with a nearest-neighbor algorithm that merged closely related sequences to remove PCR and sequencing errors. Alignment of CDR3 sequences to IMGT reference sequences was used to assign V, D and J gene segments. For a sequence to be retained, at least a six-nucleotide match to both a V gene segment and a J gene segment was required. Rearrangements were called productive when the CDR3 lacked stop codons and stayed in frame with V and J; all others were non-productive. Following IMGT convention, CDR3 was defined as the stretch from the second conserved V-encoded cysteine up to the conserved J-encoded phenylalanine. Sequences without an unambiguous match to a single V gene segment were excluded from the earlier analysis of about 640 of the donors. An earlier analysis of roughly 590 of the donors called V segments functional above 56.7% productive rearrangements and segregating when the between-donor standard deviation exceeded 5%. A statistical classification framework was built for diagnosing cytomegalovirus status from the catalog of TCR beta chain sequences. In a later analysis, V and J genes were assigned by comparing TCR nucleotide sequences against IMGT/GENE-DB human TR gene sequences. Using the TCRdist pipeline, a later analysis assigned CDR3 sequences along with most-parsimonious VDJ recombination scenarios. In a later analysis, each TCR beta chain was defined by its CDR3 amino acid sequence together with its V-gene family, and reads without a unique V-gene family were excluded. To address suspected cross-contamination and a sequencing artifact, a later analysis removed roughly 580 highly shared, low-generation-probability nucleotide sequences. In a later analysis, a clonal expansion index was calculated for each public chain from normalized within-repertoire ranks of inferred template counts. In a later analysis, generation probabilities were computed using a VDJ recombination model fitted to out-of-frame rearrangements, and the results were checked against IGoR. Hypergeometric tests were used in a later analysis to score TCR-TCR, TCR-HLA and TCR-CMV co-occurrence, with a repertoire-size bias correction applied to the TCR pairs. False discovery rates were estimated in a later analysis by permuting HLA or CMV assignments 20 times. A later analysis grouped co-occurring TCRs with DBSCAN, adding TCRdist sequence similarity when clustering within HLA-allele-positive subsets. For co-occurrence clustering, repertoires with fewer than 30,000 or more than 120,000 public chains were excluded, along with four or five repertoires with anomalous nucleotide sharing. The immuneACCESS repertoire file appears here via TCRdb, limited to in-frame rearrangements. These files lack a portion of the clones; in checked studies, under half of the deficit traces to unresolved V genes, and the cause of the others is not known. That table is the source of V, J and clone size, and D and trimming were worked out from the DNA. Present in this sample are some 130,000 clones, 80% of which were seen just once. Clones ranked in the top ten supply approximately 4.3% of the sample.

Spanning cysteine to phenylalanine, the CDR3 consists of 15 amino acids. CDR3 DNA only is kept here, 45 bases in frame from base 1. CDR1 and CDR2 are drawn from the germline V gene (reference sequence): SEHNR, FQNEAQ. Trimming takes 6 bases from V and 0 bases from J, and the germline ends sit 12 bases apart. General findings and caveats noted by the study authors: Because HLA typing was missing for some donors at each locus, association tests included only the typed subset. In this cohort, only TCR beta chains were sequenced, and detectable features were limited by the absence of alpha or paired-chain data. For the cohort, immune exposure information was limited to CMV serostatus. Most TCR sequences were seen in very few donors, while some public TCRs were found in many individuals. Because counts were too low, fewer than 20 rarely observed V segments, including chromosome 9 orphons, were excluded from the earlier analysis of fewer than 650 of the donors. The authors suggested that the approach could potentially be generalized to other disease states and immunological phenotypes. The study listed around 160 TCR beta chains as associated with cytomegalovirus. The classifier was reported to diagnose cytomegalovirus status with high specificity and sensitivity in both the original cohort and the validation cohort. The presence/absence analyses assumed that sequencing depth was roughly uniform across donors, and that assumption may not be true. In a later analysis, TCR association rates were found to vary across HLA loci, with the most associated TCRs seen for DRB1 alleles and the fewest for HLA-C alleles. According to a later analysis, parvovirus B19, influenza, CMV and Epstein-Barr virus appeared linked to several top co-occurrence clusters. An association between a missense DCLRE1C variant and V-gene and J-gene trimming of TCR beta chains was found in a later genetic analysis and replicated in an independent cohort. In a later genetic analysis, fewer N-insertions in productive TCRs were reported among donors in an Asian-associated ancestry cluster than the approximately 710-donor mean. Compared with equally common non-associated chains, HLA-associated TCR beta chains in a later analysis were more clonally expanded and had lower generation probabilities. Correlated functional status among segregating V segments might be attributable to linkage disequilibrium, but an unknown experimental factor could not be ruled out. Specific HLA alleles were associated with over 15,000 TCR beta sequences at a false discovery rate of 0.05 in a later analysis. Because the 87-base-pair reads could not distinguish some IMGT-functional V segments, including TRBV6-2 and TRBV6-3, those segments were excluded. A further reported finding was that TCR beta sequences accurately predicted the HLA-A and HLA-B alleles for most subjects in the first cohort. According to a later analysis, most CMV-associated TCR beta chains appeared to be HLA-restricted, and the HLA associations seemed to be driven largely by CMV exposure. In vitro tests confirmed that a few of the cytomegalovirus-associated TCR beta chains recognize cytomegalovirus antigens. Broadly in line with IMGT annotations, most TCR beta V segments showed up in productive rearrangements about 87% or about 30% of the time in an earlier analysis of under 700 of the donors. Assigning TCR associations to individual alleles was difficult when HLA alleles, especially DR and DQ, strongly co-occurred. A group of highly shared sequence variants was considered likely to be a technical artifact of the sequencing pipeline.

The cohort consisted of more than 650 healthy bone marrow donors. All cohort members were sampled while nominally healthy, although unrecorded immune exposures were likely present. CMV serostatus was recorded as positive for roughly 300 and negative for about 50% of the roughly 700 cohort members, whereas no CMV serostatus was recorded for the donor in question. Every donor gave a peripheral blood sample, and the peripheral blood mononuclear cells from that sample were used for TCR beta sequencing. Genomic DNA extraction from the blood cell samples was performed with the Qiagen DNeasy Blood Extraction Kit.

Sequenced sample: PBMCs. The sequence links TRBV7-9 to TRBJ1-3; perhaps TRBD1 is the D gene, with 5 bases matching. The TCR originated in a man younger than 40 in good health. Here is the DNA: TGTGCCAGCAGGGGCGGGGCGAACTCTGGAAACACCATATATTTT. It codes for CASRGGANSGNTIYF. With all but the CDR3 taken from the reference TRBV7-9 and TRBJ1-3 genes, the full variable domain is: DTGVSQNPRHKITKRGQNVTFRCDPISEHNRLYWYRQTLGQGPEFLTYFQNEAQLEKSRLLSDRFSAERPKGSFSTLEIQRTEQGDSAMYLCASRGGANSGNTIYFGEGSWLTVV.